What follows is one TCR beta chain and its context. The antigen is undetermined. This specimen comes from a study of cytomegalovirus exposure and HLA in healthy donors. General study points: Cytomegalovirus association was listed for 164 TCR beta chains.

PCR amplification relied on 60 Vbeta primers (plus 13 Jbeta primers). Here immunoSEQ multiplex PCR was the method, and the copy in TCRdb shows in-frame clones only, minus some. The sample has over 100,000 clones, around 70% seen once. V shed 6 bases and J shed 3 bases, with 11 bases lying between them. Germline CDR1 reads MNHEY; CDR2 reads SMNVEV (reference sequence). The CDR3 contains 13 residues. The V and J genes are TRBV27 and TRBJ1-2; D is ambiguous. The source of this sequence is a man in his thirties or forties in good health and CMV-seropositive. The sample comprised PBMCs. The CDR3 loop is CASRDGEYYGYTF. CDR3 DNA: TGTGCCAGCAGGGATGGGGAGTACTATGGCTACACCTTC.